This T cell receptor beta chain was captured in a study of cytomegalovirus exposure and HLA in healthy donors. Study-level background: Of 398 genotyped donors, about 80% clustered with self-reported Caucasian donors.

Donors consisted of healthy bone marrow donors. The germline gives CDR1 MNHEY, CDR2 SMNVEV (reference sequence). This CDR3 region has 15 residues. The J segment lost 3 bases and the V segment lost 2 bases, leaving 4 bases of the junction unmatched. The PCR was carried out with 60 Vbeta primers and 13 Jbeta primers. Sequenced by immunoSEQ multiplex PCR; TCRdb stores in-frame clones only, minus some. The profile shows about 150,000 clones, approximately 69% of them singletons. The sequence came from a man aged 25-45 years in good health and CMV-seronegative. The chain joins TRBV27 to TRBJ2-1, with 7 bases matching TRBD1. Sequenced: PBMCs. As DNA, the CDR3 is TGTGCCAGCAGTTTAATCGGACAGGACTACAATGAGCAGTTCTTC. This codes for CASSLIGQDYNEQFF.